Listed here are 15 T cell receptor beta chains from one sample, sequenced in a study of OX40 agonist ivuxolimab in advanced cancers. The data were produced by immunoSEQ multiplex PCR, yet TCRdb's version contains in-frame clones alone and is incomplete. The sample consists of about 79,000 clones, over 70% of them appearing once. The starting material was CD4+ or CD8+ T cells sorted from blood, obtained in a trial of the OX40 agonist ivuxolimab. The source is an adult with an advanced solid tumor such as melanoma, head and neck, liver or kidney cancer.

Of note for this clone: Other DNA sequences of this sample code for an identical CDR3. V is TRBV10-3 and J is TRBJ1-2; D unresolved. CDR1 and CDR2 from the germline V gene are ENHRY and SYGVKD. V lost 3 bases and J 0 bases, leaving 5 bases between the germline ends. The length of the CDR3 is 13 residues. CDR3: CAISDGSNYGYTF. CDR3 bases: TGTGCCATCAGTGACGGCTCTAACTATGGCTACACCTTC.

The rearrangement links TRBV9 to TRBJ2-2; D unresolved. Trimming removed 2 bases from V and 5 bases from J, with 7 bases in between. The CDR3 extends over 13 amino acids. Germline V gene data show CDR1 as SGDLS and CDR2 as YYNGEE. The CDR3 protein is CASSVAGTGELFF. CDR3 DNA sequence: TGTGCCAGCAGCGTTGCAGGAACCGGGGAGCTGTTTTTT.

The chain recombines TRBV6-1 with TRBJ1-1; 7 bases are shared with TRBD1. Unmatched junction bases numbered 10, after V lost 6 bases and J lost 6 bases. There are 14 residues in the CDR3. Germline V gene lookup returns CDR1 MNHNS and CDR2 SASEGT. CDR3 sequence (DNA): TGTGCCAGCAGGGCTCGGACAGGAGTGTCTGAAGCTTTCTTT. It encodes CASRARTGVSEAFF.

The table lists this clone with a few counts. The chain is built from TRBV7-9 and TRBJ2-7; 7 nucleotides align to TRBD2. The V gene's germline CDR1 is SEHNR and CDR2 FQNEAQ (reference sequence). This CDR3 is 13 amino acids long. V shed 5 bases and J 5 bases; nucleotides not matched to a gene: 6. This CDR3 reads CASSTGGHHEQYF. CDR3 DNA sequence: TGTGCCAGCAGCACGGGAGGCCACCACGAGCAGTACTTC.

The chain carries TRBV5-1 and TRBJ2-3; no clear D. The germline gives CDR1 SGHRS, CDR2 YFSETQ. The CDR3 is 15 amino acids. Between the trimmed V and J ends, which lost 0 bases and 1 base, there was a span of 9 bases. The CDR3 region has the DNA TGCGCCAGCAGCTTGGGGGGAATAGGCACAGATACGCAGTATTTT. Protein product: CASSLGGIGTDTQYF.

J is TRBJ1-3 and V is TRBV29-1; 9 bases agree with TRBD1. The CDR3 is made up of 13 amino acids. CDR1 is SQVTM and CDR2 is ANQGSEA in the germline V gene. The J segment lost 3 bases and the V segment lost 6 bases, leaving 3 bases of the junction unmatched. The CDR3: CSVTGGGGNTIYF. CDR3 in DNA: TGCAGCGTGACAGGGGGAGGTGGAAACACCATATATTTT.

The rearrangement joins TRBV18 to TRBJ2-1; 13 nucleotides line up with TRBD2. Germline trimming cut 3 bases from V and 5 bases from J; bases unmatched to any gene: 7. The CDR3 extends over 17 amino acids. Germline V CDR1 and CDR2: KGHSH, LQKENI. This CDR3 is CASSPRTSGSLHNEQFF. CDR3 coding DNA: TGTGCCAGCTCACCGCGGACTAGCGGGAGCCTCCACAATGAGCAGTTCTTC. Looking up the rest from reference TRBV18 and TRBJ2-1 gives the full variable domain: NAGVMQNPRHLVRRRGQEARLRCSPMKGHSHVYWYRQLPEEGLKFMVYLQKENIIDESGMPKERFSAEFPKEGPSILRIQQVVRGDSAAYFCASSPRTSGSLHNEQFFGPGTRLTVL.

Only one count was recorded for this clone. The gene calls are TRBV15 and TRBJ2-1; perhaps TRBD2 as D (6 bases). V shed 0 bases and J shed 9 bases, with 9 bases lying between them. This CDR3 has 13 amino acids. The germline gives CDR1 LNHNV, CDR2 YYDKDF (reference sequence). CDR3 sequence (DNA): TGTGCCACCAGCAGAGATCGGAGGGTTGAGCAGTTCTTC. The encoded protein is CATSRDRRVEQFF. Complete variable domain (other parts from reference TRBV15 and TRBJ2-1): DAMVIQNPRYQVTQFGKPVTLSCSQTLNHNVMYWYQQKSSQAPKLLFHYYDKDFNNEADTPDNFQSRRPNTSFCFLDIRSPGLGDTAMYLCATSRDRRVEQFFGPGTRLTVL.

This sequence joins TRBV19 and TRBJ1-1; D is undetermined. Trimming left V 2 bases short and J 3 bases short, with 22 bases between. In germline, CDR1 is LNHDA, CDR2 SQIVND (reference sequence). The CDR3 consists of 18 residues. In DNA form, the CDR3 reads TGTGCCAGTAGTATATTCGGTCTCAGCGGGGTTTCGTACACTGAAGCTTTCTTT. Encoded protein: CASSIFGLSGVSYTEAFF.

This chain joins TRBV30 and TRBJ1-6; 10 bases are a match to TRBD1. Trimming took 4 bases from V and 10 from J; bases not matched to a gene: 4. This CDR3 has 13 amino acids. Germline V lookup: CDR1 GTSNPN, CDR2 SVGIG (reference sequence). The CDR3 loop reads CAWMGQGLSPLHF. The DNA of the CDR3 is TGTGCCTGGATGGGACAGGGGCTCTCACCCCTCCACTTT.

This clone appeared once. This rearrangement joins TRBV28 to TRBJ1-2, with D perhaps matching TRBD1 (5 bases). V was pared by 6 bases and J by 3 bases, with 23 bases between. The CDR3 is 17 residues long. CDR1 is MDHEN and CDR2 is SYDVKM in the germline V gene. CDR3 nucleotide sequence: TGTGCCAGCAGCAGCCCCTCTCCAGGGTCTGTTCACTATGGCTACACCTTC. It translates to CASSSPSPGSVHYGYTF.

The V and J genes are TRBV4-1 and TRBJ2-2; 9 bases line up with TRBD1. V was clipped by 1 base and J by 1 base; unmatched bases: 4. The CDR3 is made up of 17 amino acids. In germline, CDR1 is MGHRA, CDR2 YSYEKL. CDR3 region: CASSQVGTGRNTGELFF. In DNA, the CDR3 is TGCGCCAGCAGCCAAGTGGGGACAGGGAGGAACACCGGGGAGCTGTTTTTT.

CDR3 sequence: CASNGAGDNEQFF. CDR3 DNA: TGTGCCAGCAACGGGGCAGGGGACAATGAGCAGTTCTTC. The rearrangement joins TRBV2 to TRBJ2-1, with D possibly matching TRBD1 (6 bases). This CDR3 has 13 residues. V dropped 7 bases and J dropped 5 bases, with 12 bases sitting between them. Germline CDR1 SNHLY, CDR2 FYNNEI.

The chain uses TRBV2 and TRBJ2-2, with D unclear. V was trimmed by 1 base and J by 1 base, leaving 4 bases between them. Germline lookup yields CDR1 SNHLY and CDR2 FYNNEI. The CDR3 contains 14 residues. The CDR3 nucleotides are TGTGCCAGCAGTGAAGGTTGGAACACCGGGGAGCTGTTTTTT. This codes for CASSEGWNTGELFF.

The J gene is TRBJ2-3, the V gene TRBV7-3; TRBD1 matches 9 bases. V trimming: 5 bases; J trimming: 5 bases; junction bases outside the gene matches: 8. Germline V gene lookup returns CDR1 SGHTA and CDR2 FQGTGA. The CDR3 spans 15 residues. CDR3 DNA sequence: TGTGCCAGCAGCCCACGGACAGGGGCAGGAGATACGCAGTATTTT. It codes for CASSPRTGAGDTQYF.